Each of the 29 T cell receptor beta chains below was sequenced from the same sample in a study (dated by TCRdb to 2021 to 2024). Receptor libraries were prepared by the immunoSEQ multiplex PCR assay. TCRdb provides this immuneACCESS table in a form limited to in-frame rearrangements. Some clones are lacking; in checked studies, under half of them reflect an unresolved V gene, and why the rest are absent is not known. Recorded for this sample are some 70,000 clones; just over 90% of them occurred a single time. The leading ten clones occupy roughly 4.5% of the sample. The sequencing input was PBMCs. The receptors stem from a man aged 40-49 years with rheumatoid arthritis.

This clone is a singleton in its sample. This rearrangement joins TRBV9 to TRBJ2-7, with 7 bases that match TRBD2. The CDR3 is 16 amino acids. Trimming took 0 bases from V and 1 from J; bases not matched to a gene: 7. The germline CDR1 and CDR2 sequences are SGDLS and YYNGEE. CDR3 DNA: TGTGCCAGCAGCGTAGACCAGTCAGCGGGGTCCTACGAGCAGTACTTC. Its protein product is CASSVDQSAGSYEQYF.

V usage is TRBV14 and J usage is TRBJ2-1; 10 bases fit TRBD2. Trimming at V came to 1 base and at J to 7 bases, leaving 7 bases not matched to a gene. Germline lookup yields CDR1 SGHDN and CDR2 FVKESK. The CDR3 has 16 residues. For the CDR3, the DNA is TGTGCCAGCAGCCAAGTTAAGCTAGCGGGGGTTAATGAGCAGTTCTTC. Protein product: CASSQVKLAGVNEQFF.

V is TRBV9 and J is TRBJ1-3, with D possibly TRBD1 on 6 matching bases. There are 16 residues in the CDR3. Germline V gene lookup returns CDR1 SGDLS and CDR2 YYNGEE. The V end lost 0 bases, the J end lost 0 bases, and 10 bases lay between the germline ends. CDR3 region: CASSVAGQSSGNTIYF. In DNA form, the CDR3 reads TGTGCCAGCAGCGTAGCGGGACAAAGCTCTGGAAACACCATATATTTT.

The rearrangement links TRBV6-2 or TRBV6-3 to TRBJ2-1; no firm D call. Trimming removed 2 bases from V and 1 base from J, with 9 bases in between. The V gene's germline CDR1 is MNHEY and CDR2 SVGEGT. CDR3 length: 15 residues. The CDR3 coding sequence is TGTGCCAGCAGTTACGGGCTAAGTTCCTACAATGAGCAGTTCTTC. Protein: CASSYGLSSYNEQFF.

The chain uses TRBV24-1 and TRBJ1-2, with D unclear. V lost 5 bases to trimming and J lost 8 bases, with 14 bases between them. This CDR3 has 13 amino acids. The germline V gene has CDR1 KGHDR and CDR2 SFDVKD. CDR3 in DNA: TGTGCCACCAGTGCCAAATCCCCCGGGGGCTACACCTTC. This sequence encodes CATSAKSPGGYTF.

The V call is TRBV5-1, the J call TRBJ2-1; 12 bases align to TRBD1. Germline values: CDR1 SGHRS, CDR2 YFSETQ. There are 17 residues in the CDR3. Trimming cost V 4 bases and J 8 bases; bases outside gene matches: 13. As DNA, the CDR3 is TGCGCCAGCAGCCCGGCCGGGACAGGGGGCCGGGGATATGAGCAGTTCTTC. Protein sequence: CASSPAGTGGRGYEQFF.

The J gene is TRBJ1-2, the V gene TRBV9; 8 bases match TRBD1. CDR3 length equals 16 residues. Trimming took 0 bases from V and 4 from J; bases not matched to a gene: 8. Germline CDR1 is SGDLS and CDR2 is YYNGEE. The CDR3 DNA is TGTGCCAGCAGCGTAGATCCGGGACAGGAAGTCTATGGCTACACCTTC. Translated, it gives CASSVDPGQEVYGYTF.

This chain uses TRBV7-3 with TRBJ2-5, with D unresolved. V was shortened by 1 base and J by 3 bases, with 9 bases between the two germline ends. CDR1 is SGHTA, CDR2 FQGTGA, per germline. This CDR3 is 14 amino acids long. CDR3 loop: CASSLRGGEETQYF. The CDR3 DNA follows: TGTGCCAGCAGCTTAAGAGGTGGAGAAGAGACCCAGTACTTC.

This rearrangement joins TRBV2 to TRBJ2-7, with 7 bases identical to TRBD1. The CDR3 runs 14 residues. J gave up 3 bases and V 3 bases, and 5 bases lay outside the gene matches. Germline V gene sequence: CDR1 SNHLY, CDR2 FYNNEI. The CDR3 sequence is CASSDGTENYEQYF. CDR3 DNA: TGTGCCAGCAGTGACGGGACAGAGAACTACGAGCAGTACTTC.

This clone was observed a few times. The rearrangement joins TRBV7-9 to TRBJ2-7; D remains ambiguous. Trimming cost V 0 bases and J 3 bases, with 6 bases left between them. CDR1 is SEHNR, CDR2 FQNEAQ, per germline (reference sequence). CDR3 size: 13 residues. Written as DNA, the CDR3 is TGTGCCAGCAGCTTAGCAGGGAACTACGAGCAGTACTTC. Protein product: CASSLAGNYEQYF. Full variable domain (missing parts from reference TRBV7-9 and TRBJ2-7): DTGVSQNPRHKITKRGQNVTFRCDPISEHNRLYWYRQTLGQGPEFLTYFQNEAQLEKSRLLSDRFSAERPKGSFSTLEIQRTEQGDSAMYLCASSLAGNYEQYFGPGTRLTVT.

V gene TRBV7-3 combines with J gene TRBJ1-1; D not certain. Germline-derived CDR1 and CDR2 are SGHTA and FQGTGA. V lost 5 bases and J lost 1, with 8 bases in between. The CDR3 loop spans 13 amino acids. CDR3 protein: CASSPTTNTEAFF. In nucleotides, the CDR3 is TGTGCCAGCAGCCCGACAACGAACACTGAAGCTTTCTTT.

This clone was found once. V usage is TRBV18 and J usage is TRBJ2-7; perhaps D is TRBD1 or TRBD2 (5 bases each). The germline V gene encodes CDR1 KGHSH and CDR2 LQKENI. Deletions cut 4 bases from V and 3 bases from J, with 7 bases between. The CDR3 contains 12 residues. The DNA for the CDR3 is TGTGCCAGCTCACGGGACCGCTACGAGCAGTACTTC. Encoded protein: CASSRDRYEQYF.

The rearrangement joins TRBV30 to TRBJ2-1; D gene unclear. In germline, CDR1 is GTSNPN, CDR2 SVGIG (reference sequence). V lost 6 bases and J lost 0, with 18 bases in between. This CDR3 has 16 amino acids. The CDR3 region is CACKFMDESSYNEQFF. CDR3 sequence (DNA): TGTGCCTGTAAATTCATGGACGAAAGCTCCTACAATGAGCAGTTCTTC.

The chain employs TRBV19 and TRBJ2-3; 9 positions agree with TRBD2. This CDR3 comprises 15 residues. The germline V gene encodes CDR1 LNHDA and CDR2 SQIVND (reference sequence). Unmatched junction bases numbered 2, after V lost 3 bases and J lost 1 base. For the CDR3, the DNA is TGTGCCAGTAGTATTGTAGCGGGGGGCACAGATACGCAGTATTTT. Translating it yields CASSIVAGGTDTQYF.

The gene calls are TRBV9 and TRBJ2-7; a weak D match, TRBD2 (5 bases). The V and J ends lost 7 bases and 2 bases respectively, with 13 bases between them. The V gene's germline CDR1 is SGDLS and CDR2 YYNGEE. This CDR3 is built from 13 residues. The CDR3: CASSKDFAYEQYF. The DNA for the CDR3 is TGTGCCAGCTCTAAGGACTTCGCCTACGAGCAGTACTTC.

This clone is a singleton in its sample. The chain links TRBV5-5 to TRBJ2-1; D remains ambiguous. V shed 4 bases and J shed 12 bases, with 11 bases lying between them. CDR3 length: 11 residues. Germline V CDR1 and CDR2: SGHKS, YYEKEE (reference sequence). The DNA for the CDR3 is TGTGCCAGCAGCGTGGATCGTGGGCAGTTCTTC. This translates into CASSVDRGQFF.

This chain joins TRBV19 and TRBJ2-2, with 9 nucleotides matching TRBD2. The CDR3 has 14 residues. Germline V gene data show CDR1 as LNHDA and CDR2 as SQIVND (reference sequence). Trimming removed 7 bases from V and 6 bases from J; junction bases left unmatched: 6. Here the CDR3 DNA reads TGTGCCAGTAACAGCGGGAGGCTTGCCGGGGAGCTGTTTTTT. This translates into CASNSGRLAGELFF.

Here the CDR3 reads CAISESGTEAFF. DNA of the CDR3: TGTGCCATCAGTGAGTCAGGCACTGAAGCTTTCTTT. The chain links TRBV10-3 to TRBJ1-1; D is uncertain. Germline V gene data show CDR1 as ENHRY and CDR2 as SYGVKD. The ends were cut back, 0 bases at V and 4 bases at J, with 3 bases in the middle. This CDR3 is built from 12 residues.

This clone turned up a few times. CDR3: CASSPSNQPQHF. The CDR3 DNA reads TGTGCCAGCAGCCCTAGCAATCAGCCCCAGCATTTT. This chain joins TRBV7-9 and TRBJ1-5; D gene unclear. The CDR3 spans 12 residues. Germline V lookup: CDR1 SEHNR, CDR2 FQNEAQ (reference sequence). The V gene lost 5 bases and the J gene lost 0 bases, with 2 bases spanning the gap.

This clone was seen a single time. This chain links TRBV10-1 with TRBJ2-3; D uncertain. Trimming pared 3 bases from V and 0 bases from J, leaving 10 bases between. The CDR3 loop spans 15 amino acids. Per germline, CDR1 WNHNN and CDR2 SYGVQD (reference sequence). Here the CDR3 DNA reads TGCGCCAGCAGTGAAGGAGCAGATAGCACAGATACGCAGTATTTT. It specifies CASSEGADSTDTQYF.

This clone was detected only once. The chain links TRBV9 to TRBJ2-3; TRBD2 agrees at 7 bases. The germline CDR1 and CDR2 sequences are SGDLS and YYNGEE. The V segment lost 3 bases and the J segment 2 bases; nucleotides outside the gene matches: 9. This CDR3 spans 16 amino acids. CDR3 amino acids: CASSGLAEHLTDTQYF. The CDR3 DNA follows: TGTGCCAGCAGCGGGCTAGCGGAGCACCTCACAGATACGCAGTATTTT.

This clone occurred a few times. The chain combines TRBV2 with TRBJ1-3; no firm D call. The CDR3 runs 12 residues. Germline V lookup: CDR1 SNHLY, CDR2 FYNNEI. The CDR3, as DNA: TGTGTTTGGGAGCAAACTGGAAACACCATATATTTT. Translated, it gives CVWEQTGNTIYF.

This chain connects TRBV18 to TRBJ2-2; TRBD1 aligns across 7 bases. There are 15 residues in the CDR3. V lost 3 bases and J lost 4; bases outside the gene matches: 5. From germline, CDR1 is KGHSH and CDR2 LQKENI. For the CDR3, the DNA is TGTGCCAGCTCACCCAGACAGGGAGTCACCGGGGAGCTGTTTTTT. It codes for CASSPRQGVTGELFF.

This chain connects TRBV6-5 to TRBJ1-2, with D tentatively TRBD1 (6 bases). The germline CDR1 and CDR2 sequences are MNHEY and SVGAGI. V lost 2 bases to trimming and J lost 6 bases, with 13 bases between them. This CDR3 spans 14 amino acids. DNA for the CDR3: TGTGCCAGCAGTTACGACAGGAAAAGGCATGGCTACACCTTC. Its protein is CASSYDRKRHGYTF.

V usage is TRBV6-5 and J usage is TRBJ2-7; 7 bases map to TRBD1. V shed 0 bases and J 2 bases; nucleotides not matched to a gene: 4. The germline V gene has CDR1 MNHEY and CDR2 SVGAGI. This CDR3 contains 15 residues. This CDR3 reads CASSYSRQGPYEQYF. DNA for the CDR3: TGTGCCAGCAGTTACTCGAGACAGGGCCCCTACGAGCAGTACTTC.

The chain couples TRBV2 to TRBJ1-2; D not certain. Looked up from germline, CDR1 is SNHLY and CDR2 is FYNNEI. V shed 3 bases and J shed 1 base, with 9 bases lying between them. CDR3 length equals 14 residues. CDR3 bases: TGTGCCAGCAGTGACACAGCCCTTAACTATGGCTACACCTTC. It specifies CASSDTALNYGYTF.

V gene TRBV6-5 combines with J gene TRBJ2-7, with 8 bases matching TRBD1. The V and J ends lost 0 bases and 5 bases, in that order; junction bases with no gene match: 6. The CDR3 has 15 amino acids. Per the germline V gene, CDR1 is MNHEY and CDR2 is SVGAGI. The CDR3 DNA reads TGTGCCAGCAGTTACTCGAACAGGGGGAGCGACGAGCAGTACTTC. Translated, it gives CASSYSNRGSDEQYF.

The chain has TRBV5-5 and TRBJ1-1; the D gene is possibly TRBD1 (5 bases). This CDR3 contains 15 residues. CDR1 and CDR2 (germline): SGHKS, YYEKEE (reference sequence). V was cut by 0 bases and J by 3 bases, with 12 bases left in between. The CDR3 nucleotides read TGTGCCAGCAGCTTGGAGGGGCATAGGGACACTGAAGCTTTCTTT. This translates into CASSLEGHRDTEAFF.

The chain carries TRBV24-1 and TRBJ2-7; D tentatively fits TRBD1 or TRBD2 (5 bases each). V lost 1 base and J lost 6, with 15 bases in between. This CDR3 is 15 amino acids long. The germline CDR1 and CDR2 sequences are KGHDR and SFDVKD. The CDR3 sequence is CATSDFIVPGSEQYF. CDR3 DNA sequence: TGTGCCACCAGTGATTTTATAGTCCCAGGGAGCGAGCAGTACTTC.